Following are 15 T cell receptor beta chains from one sample sequenced in a study of metastatic and nonmetastatic thyroid tumors. The entire patient cohort was treatment-naive prior to thyroid surgery. TCRdb re-called clones from the PCR reads using MiXCR. The sample contains tens of thousands of clones, over 15% of which appear only once. Sample: blood. The receptor set was obtained from a male donor with papillary thyroid cancer or a benign thyroid nodule (not recorded which). Some clones in this sample may be carry-over from other donors' samples.

This clone has ten or more counts. The chain uses TRBV28 and TRBJ1-3; 9 bases line up with TRBD1. The CDR3 consists of 14 residues. Germline values: CDR1 MDHEN, CDR2 SYDVKM. Trimming cost V 6 bases and J 4 bases; bases outside gene matches: 4. Here the CDR3 DNA reads TGTGCCAGCAGCGGAGGGACAGGGGGAAACACCATATATTTT. This sequence encodes CASSGGTGGNTIYF.

The table lists this clone with many counts. The chain carries TRBV12-5 and TRBJ2-5; D is perhaps TRBD1 (5 bases). This CDR3 contains 16 residues. V gave up 5 bases and J gave up 2 bases, with 18 bases separating them. Germline V gene sequence: CDR1 LGHNT, CDR2 FRNRAP. Here the CDR3 reads CASGQGTGTFQETQYF. The DNA for the CDR3 is TGTGCTAGTGGTCAAGGAACAGGAACATTTCAAGAGACCCAGTACTTC.

The rearrangement links TRBV11-2 to TRBJ2-7; D is possibly TRBD1 (5 bases). The V end lost 0 bases, the J end lost 6 bases, and 9 bases lay between the germline ends. The CDR3 consists of 13 residues. Germline V gene data show CDR1 as SGHAT and CDR2 as FQNNGV. As DNA, the CDR3 is TGTGCCAGCAGCTTAGACAGGGCCGGCGAGCAGTACTTC. Its protein product is CASSLDRAGEQYF.

In its sample, this clone was seen many times. J is TRBJ2-2 and V is TRBV20-1; D remains unclear. V dropped 3 bases and J dropped 0 bases, with 8 bases sitting between them. Germline lookup yields CDR1 DFQATT and CDR2 SNEGSKA (reference sequence). There are 14 residues in the CDR3. This CDR3 is CSARRSTNTGELFF. In DNA, the CDR3 is TGCAGTGCTAGGCGGAGTACGAACACCGGGGAGCTGTTTTTT.

This clone came up many times. This sample also contains other DNA sequences that code for the same CDR3. The chain carries TRBV7-2 and TRBJ2-1; D unresolved. Trimming removed 0 bases from V and 6 bases from J, with 15 bases in between. From germline, CDR1 is SGHTA and CDR2 FQGNSA. The CDR3 has 16 amino acids. CDR3 loop: CASSLALTLKLNEQFF. Here the CDR3 DNA reads TGTGCCAGCAGCTTAGCGCTTACACTTAAGCTCAATGAGCAGTTCTTC.

This clone was counted between two and nine times. The chain couples TRBV6-2 or TRBV6-3 to TRBJ2-7; possible D gene TRBD1, 5 bases. This CDR3 region has 13 residues. CDR1 and CDR2 (germline): MNHEY, SVGEGT. V lost 6 bases and J 2 bases, leaving 11 bases between the germline ends. This chain's CDR3 is CASRRTLAYEQYF. The CDR3 nucleotides are TGTGCCAGCAGACGGACATTGGCCTACGAGCAGTACTTC.

This clone was seen repeatedly, ten times or more. Within the sample, other DNA sequences also encode this same CDR3. The V and J genes are TRBV28 and TRBJ2-4; D tentatively fits TRBD1 or TRBD2 (6 bases each). This CDR3 region has 15 residues. V dropped 1 base and J dropped 5 bases, with 12 bases sitting between them. The germline CDR1 and CDR2 sequences are MDHEN and SYDVKM. CDR3 sequence reads: CASSLFGGLENIQYF. The CDR3 region has the DNA TGTGCCAGCAGTTTATTCGGGGGCCTAGAAAACATTCAGTACTTC.

This clone was observed at least ten times. This sequence joins TRBV24-1 and TRBJ2-3, with unresolved D. The V gene lost 4 bases and the J gene lost 2 bases, with 9 bases spanning the gap. Germline CDR1 KGHDR, CDR2 SFDVKD. This CDR3 spans 14 amino acids. The CDR3 DNA reads TGTGCCACCAGTGACGCCTACTCCACAGATACGCAGTATTTT. As protein: CATSDAYSTDTQYF.

The chain employs TRBV9 and TRBJ2-2; 10 bases align to TRBD2. This CDR3 has 16 residues. With V trimmed by 4 bases and J by 6 bases, 9 bases remained unmatched. Germline values: CDR1 SGDLS, CDR2 YYNGEE. The CDR3 protein is CASSPLAGVSAGELFF. As DNA, the CDR3 is TGTGCCAGCAGCCCTCTAGCGGGAGTATCGGCCGGGGAGCTGTTTTTT.

As concerns this clone: This likely comes from a read error, as the CDR3 has no conserved phenylalanine or tryptophan at its end. The chain is built from TRBV11-3 and TRBJ1-3; D is perhaps TRBD1 (5 bases). The V gene's germline CDR1 is SGHNT and CDR2 YENEEA. This CDR3 contains 14 residues. Trimming took 5 bases from V and 1 from J, leaving 9 bases between them. CDR3 bases: TGTGCCAGCAGCCAGGCAGGGTCTGGAAACACCATATATGTT. Translated, it gives CASSQAGSGNTIYV.

This clone was counted at least ten times. V usage is TRBV7-9 and J usage is TRBJ1-2, with TRBD1 matching over 7 bases. Germline lookup yields CDR1 SEHNR and CDR2 FQNEAQ (reference sequence). J lost 13 bases, V lost 2 bases, and 16 bases had no gene match. The CDR3 sequence is 15 residues long. The CDR3 here is CASSLTPDGQGGGTF. The CDR3 coding sequence is TGTGCCAGCAGCTTAACCCCGGACGGCCAGGGGGGTGGCACCTTC.

This clone has at least ten counts. The junction departs from germline at one end; a sequencing error may be responsible. Other DNA sequences within the sample encode an identical CDR3. The CDR3 loop is CASSPLYQEKLFF. Here the CDR3 DNA reads TGTGCCAGCAGTCCCCTATACCAGGAAAAACTGTTTTTC. The chain carries TRBV28 and TRBJ1-4; no definite D call. CDR1 and CDR2 (germline): MDHEN, SYDVKM. The CDR3 totals 13 residues.

This clone was counted many times. The chain has TRBV20-1 and TRBJ2-7; 14 bases map to TRBD2. J gave up 2 bases and V 3 bases, and 6 bases lay outside the gene matches. Germline-derived CDR1 and CDR2 are DFQATT and SNEGSKA (reference sequence). The CDR3 contains 16 residues. The CDR3 region has the DNA TGCAGTGCTAGTAGTGGACTAGCGGGAGGCCCCTACGAGCAGTACTTC. Its protein is CSASSGLAGGPYEQYF.

This clone was observed many times. The chain joins TRBV7-9 to TRBJ2-7; D remains unclear. Trimming took 1 base from V and 7 from J, leaving 11 bases between them. The germline V gene has CDR1 SEHNR and CDR2 FQNEAQ (reference sequence). This CDR3 has 13 amino acids. The CDR3 here is CASSLVAKGEQYF. CDR3 bases: TGTGCCAGCAGCTTAGTCGCAAAAGGGGAGCAGTACTTC.

This clone was detected ten times or more. The V and J genes are TRBV20-1 and TRBJ2-3, with TRBD2 identical over 13 bases. Germline-derived CDR1 and CDR2 are DFQATT and SNEGSKA (reference sequence). V trimming: 5 bases; J trimming: 4 bases; junction bases outside the gene matches: 9. CDR3 size: 16 residues. CDR3: CSAPTSGRAVADTQYF. The DNA of the CDR3 is TGCAGTGCTCCCACTAGCGGGAGGGCCGTGGCAGATACGCAGTATTTT.